A selection of T cell receptor beta chains follows, all from one sample in a study of T-cell reconstitution after alpha-beta-depleted transplantation in children. One entry per CDR3 protein, called by TCRdb with MiXCR from the PCR reads. The sample holds about 600,000 distinct CDR3 sequences, approximately 12% seen once. The source was PBMCs, mostly from graft donor cells, collected 360 days after TCRalphabeta/CD19-depleted stem cell transplant. The receptors originated from a male patient younger than 18 who had a stem cell transplant for acute myeloid leukemia, so the T cells may come from the graft donor. Each CDR3 is given with its conserved first and last residue. A D gene is named only where the DNA matches it firmly. Only some rows state a clone size, as once, few, many or a class for expanded clones.

V: TRBV7-2
D: -
size: many
J: TRBJ2-3
DNA: TGTGCCAGCAGCCCACTAGTCAAGGCAGATACGCAGTATTTT
CDR3: CASSPLVKADTQYF

V: TRBV12-3/TRBV12-4
D: -
size: few
J: TRBJ2-4
DNA: TGTGCCAGCAGTTTTGTCCTAGCCAAAAACATTCAGTACTTC
CDR3: CASSFVLAKNIQYF

V: TRBV14
D: TRBD2
size: few
J: TRBJ2-1
DNA: TGTGCCAGCAGCCAAGTTCCTAGCGGGAGGGGCAATGAGCAGTTCTTC
CDR3: CASSQVPSGRGNEQFF

V: TRBV5-1
D: -
size: -
J: TRBJ2-5
DNA: TGCGCCAGCAGCTTGGGCGACAGCGGACTAACCTTAGAGACCCAGTACTTC
CDR3: CASSLGDSGLTLETQYF

V: TRBV11-2
D: -
size: -
J: TRBJ1-2
DNA: TGTGCCAGCAGCTTAGCTGGGGGTTACTATGGCTACACCTTC
CDR3: CASSLAGGYYGYTF

V: TRBV19
D: -
size: -
J: TRBJ2-2
DNA: TGTGCCAGTTCTCGGTCGGGGGTCCACCTCGTTACGAACACCGGGGAGCTGTTTTTT
CDR3: CASSRSGVHLVTNTGELFF

V: TRBV29-1
D: TRBD2
size: many
J: TRBJ2-7
DNA: TGCAGCGTTGGACGGGGACAGATCGGAGCGGGAGGGCCCCCCGAGCAGTACTTC
CDR3: CSVGRGQIGAGGPPEQYF

V: TRBV11-1
D: -
size: -
J: TRBJ2-3
DNA: TGTGCCAGCTCTCGAGGAGCGGGCAGGCCCATCGCACAAGATACGCAGTATTTT
CDR3: CASSRGAGRPIAQDTQYF

V: TRBV4-2
D: -
size: many
J: TRBJ2-5
DNA: TGTGCCAGCAGCCAAGATTCGACCGCCAAAGAGACCCAGTACTTC
CDR3: CASSQDSTAKETQYF

V: TRBV3-1
D: -
size: few
J: TRBJ2-3
DNA: TGTGCCAGCAGCCCTGTCAGCGGATCTAGGACAGATACGCAGTATTTT
CDR3: CASSPVSGSRTDTQYF

V: TRBV5-1
D: -
size: -
J: TRBJ1-4
DNA: TGCGCCAGCAGCTTCGGGTGGACTAATGAAAAACTGTTTTTT
CDR3: CASSFGWTNEKLFF

V: TRBV11-2
D: -
size: few
J: TRBJ2-7
DNA: TGTGCCAGCAGCCCGTCGCTGCGGGGTCCAGGGGGCTCCTACGAGCAGTACTTC
CDR3: CASSPSLRGPGGSYEQYF

V: TRBV12-3/TRBV12-4
D: TRBD1
size: few
J: TRBJ2-7
DNA: TGTGCCAGCACCTACGGACAGGGGAGGTACGAGCAGTACTTC
CDR3: CASTYGQGRYEQYF

V: TRBV5-1
D: TRBD2
size: -
J: TRBJ2-5
DNA: TGCGCCAGCACTATGACTAGCGGGCTTCGGGGGGGAGAGACCCAGTACTTC
CDR3: CASTMTSGLRGGETQYF

V: TRBV6-5
D: TRBD2
size: few
J: TRBJ2-5
DNA: TGTGCCGCGGCGGTTACTCTAGCGGGAGCCCGAGAGACCCAGTACTTC
CDR3: CAAAVTLAGARETQYF

V: TRBV11-2
D: -
size: -
J: TRBJ2-3
DNA: TGTGCCAGCAGCCCAAACTCGGGAGCCACCACAGATACGCAGTATTTT
CDR3: CASSPNSGATTDTQYF